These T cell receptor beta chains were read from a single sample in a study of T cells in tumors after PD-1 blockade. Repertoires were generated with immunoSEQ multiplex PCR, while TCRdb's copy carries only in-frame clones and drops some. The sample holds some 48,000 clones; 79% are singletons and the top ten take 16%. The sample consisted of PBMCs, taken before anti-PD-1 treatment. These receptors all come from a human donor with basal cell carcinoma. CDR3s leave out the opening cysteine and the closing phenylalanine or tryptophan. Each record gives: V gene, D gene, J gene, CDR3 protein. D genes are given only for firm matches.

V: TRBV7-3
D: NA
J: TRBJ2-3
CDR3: ASSLLPGPSTDTQY

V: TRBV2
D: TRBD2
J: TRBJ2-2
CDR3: ASSGPSGSTGELF

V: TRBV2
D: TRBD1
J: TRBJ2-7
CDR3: ASSGQGAGEQY

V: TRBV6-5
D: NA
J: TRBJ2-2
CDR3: ASSVRPNTGELF

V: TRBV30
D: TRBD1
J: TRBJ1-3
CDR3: AWRGQYSGNTIY

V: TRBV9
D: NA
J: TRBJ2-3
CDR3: ASSPRGLFGSWADTQY

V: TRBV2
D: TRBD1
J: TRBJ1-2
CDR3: ASTQTGDGYT

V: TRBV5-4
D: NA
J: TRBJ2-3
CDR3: ASSLEGAAQY

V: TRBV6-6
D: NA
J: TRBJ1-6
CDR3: ASSSGYNSPLH

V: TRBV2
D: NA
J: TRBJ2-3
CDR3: ASSDQGSDTQY

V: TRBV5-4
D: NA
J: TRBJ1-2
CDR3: ASSLRRSTTLGYGYT

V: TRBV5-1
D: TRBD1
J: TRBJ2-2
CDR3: ASCQDRSNTGELF

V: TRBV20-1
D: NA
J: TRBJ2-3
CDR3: SASLRGGSIDTQY

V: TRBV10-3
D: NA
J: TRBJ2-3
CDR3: AISESTDTQY

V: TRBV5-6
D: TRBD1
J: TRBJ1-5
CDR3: ASTYRGRRSNQPQH

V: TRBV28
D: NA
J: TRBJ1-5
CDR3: ASSSLSSNQPQH

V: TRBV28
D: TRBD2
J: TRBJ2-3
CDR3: ASTLASGGADTQY

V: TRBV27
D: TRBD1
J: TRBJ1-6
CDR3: ATSGTGVSSPLH

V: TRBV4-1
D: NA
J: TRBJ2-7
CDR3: ASSQRGLSYEQY

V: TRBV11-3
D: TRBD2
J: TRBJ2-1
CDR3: ASSSSTSGANEQF

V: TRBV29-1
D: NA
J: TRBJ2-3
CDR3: RVLVDSDTQY

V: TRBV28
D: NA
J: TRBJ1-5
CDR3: ASSFGQYSNQPQH

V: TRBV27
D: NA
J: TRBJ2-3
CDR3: ASSPTTEDTQY

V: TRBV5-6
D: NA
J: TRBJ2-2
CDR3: ASSFGVGGPTNTGELF

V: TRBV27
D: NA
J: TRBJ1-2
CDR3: ASRLDSGYGYT

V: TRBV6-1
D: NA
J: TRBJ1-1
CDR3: ASSEARNTEAF

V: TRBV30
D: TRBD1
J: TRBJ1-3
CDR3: AWSRDRVGDTIY

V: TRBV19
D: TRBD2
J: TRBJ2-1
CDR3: ASSRLIGGEGNEQF

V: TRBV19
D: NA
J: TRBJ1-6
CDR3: ASSIGGGSYNSPLH